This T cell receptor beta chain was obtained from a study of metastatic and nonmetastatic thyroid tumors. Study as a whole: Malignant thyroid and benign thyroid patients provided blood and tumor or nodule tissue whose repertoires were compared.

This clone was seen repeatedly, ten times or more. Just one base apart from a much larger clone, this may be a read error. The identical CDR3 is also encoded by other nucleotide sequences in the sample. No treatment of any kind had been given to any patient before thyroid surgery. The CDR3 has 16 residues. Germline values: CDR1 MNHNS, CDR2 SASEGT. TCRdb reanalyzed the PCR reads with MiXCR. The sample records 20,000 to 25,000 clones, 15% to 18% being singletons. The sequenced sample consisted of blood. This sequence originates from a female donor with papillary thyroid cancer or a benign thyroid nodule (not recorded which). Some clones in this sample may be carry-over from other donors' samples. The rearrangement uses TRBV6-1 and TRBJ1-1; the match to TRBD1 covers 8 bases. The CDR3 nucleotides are TGTGCCAGCAGATGGGACAGGATTTTAGAGAACACCGAAGCTTTCTTT. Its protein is CASRWDRILENTEAFF.